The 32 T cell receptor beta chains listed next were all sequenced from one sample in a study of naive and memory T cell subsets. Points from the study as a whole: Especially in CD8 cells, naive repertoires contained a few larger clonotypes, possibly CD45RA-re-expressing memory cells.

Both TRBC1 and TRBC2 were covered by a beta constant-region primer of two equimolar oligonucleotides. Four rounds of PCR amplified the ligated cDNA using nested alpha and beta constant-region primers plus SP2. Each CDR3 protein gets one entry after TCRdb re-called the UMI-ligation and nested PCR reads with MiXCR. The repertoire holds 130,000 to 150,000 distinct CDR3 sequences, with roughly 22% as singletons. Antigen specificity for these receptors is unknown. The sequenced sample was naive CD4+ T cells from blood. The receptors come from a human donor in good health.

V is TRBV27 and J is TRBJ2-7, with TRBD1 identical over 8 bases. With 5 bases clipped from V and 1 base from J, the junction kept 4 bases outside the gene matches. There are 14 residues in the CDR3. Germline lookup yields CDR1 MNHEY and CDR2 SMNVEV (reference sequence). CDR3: CASSKDRGSYEQYF. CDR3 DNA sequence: TGTGCCAGCAGTAAAGACAGGGGTTCCTACGAGCAGTACTTC.

The CDR3 here is CATRDTSTGTQYF. The CDR3 coding sequence is TGTGCCACCCGGGACACAAGCACCGGTACGCAGTATTTT. The chain couples TRBV12-3 or TRBV12-4 to TRBJ2-3; maybe TRBD1 (6 bases). Trimming pared 10 bases from V and 8 bases from J, leaving 19 bases between. The CDR3 runs to 13 residues.

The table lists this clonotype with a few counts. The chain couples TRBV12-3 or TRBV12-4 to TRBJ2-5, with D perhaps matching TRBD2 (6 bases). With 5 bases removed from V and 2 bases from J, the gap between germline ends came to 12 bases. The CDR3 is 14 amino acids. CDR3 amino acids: CASSLGGVQETQYF. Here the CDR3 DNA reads TGTGCCAGCAGTCTTGGCGGGGTTCAAGAGACCCAGTACTTC.

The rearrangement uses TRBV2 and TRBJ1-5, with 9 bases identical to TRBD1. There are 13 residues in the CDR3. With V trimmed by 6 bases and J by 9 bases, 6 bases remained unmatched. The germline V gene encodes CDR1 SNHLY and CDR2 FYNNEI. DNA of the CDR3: TGTGCCAGCAGCGGGACAGGGCTAGGGCCCCAGCATTTT. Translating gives CASSGTGLGPQHF.

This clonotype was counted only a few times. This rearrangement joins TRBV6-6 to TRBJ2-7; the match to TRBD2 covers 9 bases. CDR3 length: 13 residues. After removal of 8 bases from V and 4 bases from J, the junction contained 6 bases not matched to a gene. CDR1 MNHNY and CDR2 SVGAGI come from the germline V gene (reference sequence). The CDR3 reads CASGGAGGYEQYF. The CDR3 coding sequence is TGTGCCAGCGGCGGAGCGGGAGGATACGAGCAGTACTTC.

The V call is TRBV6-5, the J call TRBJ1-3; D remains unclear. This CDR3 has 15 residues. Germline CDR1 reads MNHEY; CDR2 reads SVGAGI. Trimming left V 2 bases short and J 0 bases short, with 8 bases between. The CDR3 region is CASSYDTSSGNTIYF. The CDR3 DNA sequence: TGTGCCAGCAGTTACGACACCAGCTCTGGAAACACCATATATTTT.

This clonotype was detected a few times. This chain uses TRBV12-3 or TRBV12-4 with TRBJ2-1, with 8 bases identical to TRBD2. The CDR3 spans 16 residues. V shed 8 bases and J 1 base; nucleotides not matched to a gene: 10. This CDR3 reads CASRSGGRRSYNEQFF. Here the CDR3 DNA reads TGTGCCAGCCGCTCGGGCGGGAGGAGGTCCTACAATGAGCAGTTCTTC.

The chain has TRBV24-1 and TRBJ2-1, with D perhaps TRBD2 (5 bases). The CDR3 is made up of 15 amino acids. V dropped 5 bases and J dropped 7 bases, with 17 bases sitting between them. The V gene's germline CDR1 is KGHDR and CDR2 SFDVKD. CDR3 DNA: TGTGCCACCAGTGCGGTGGGAGCCCTGGGTAATGAGCAGTTCTTC. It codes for CATSAVGALGNEQFF.

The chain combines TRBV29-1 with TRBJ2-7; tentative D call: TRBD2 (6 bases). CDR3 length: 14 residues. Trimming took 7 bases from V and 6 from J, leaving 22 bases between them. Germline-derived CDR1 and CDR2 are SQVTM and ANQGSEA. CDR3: CSALWASDHCEQYF. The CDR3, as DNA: TGCAGCGCTCTATGGGCTAGCGACCACTGCGAGCAGTACTTC.

CDR3 coding DNA: TGCAGCGTTCATACTTTGCCCTACGAGCAGTACTTC. Encoded protein: CSVHTLPYEQYF. The chain couples TRBV29-1 to TRBJ2-7, with D hard to call. Trimming cost V 5 bases and J 2 bases, with 10 bases left between them. The germline V gene encodes CDR1 SQVTM and CDR2 ANQGSEA. This CDR3 region has 12 residues.

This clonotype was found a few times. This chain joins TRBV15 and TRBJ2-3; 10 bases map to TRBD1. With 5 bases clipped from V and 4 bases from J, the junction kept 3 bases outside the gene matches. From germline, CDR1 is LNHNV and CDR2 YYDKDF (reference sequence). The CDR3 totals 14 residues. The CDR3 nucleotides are TGTGCCACCAGCGGGACAGGGGATTCAGATACGCAGTATTTT. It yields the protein CATSGTGDSDTQYF.

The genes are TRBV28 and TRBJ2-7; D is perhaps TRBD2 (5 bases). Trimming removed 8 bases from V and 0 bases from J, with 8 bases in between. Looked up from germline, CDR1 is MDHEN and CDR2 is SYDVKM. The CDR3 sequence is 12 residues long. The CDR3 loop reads CASRRSSYEQYF. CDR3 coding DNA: TGTGCCAGCCGGAGGAGCTCCTACGAGCAGTACTTC.

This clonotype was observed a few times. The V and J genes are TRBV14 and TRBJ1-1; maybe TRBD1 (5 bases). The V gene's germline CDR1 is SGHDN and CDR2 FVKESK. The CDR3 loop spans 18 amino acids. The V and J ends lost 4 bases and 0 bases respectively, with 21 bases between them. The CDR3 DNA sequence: TGTGCCAGCAGCCGATATACTGTGAAACAGGACCTGAACACTGAAGCTTTCTTT. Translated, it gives CASSRYTVKQDLNTEAFF.

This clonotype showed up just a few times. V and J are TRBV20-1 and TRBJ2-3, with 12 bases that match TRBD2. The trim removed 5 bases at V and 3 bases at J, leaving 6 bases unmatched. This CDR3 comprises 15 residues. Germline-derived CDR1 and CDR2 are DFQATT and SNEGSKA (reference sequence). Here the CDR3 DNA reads TGCAGTGCTCTTAGACTAGCGGGAGATACAGATACGCAGTATTTT. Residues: CSALRLAGDTDTQYF.

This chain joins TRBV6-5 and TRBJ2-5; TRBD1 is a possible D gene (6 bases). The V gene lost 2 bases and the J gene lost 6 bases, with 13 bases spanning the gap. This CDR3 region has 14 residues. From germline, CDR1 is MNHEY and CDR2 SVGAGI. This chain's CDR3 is CASSYATGLKTQYF. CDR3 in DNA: TGTGCCAGCAGTTACGCTACAGGGCTAAAGACCCAGTACTTC.

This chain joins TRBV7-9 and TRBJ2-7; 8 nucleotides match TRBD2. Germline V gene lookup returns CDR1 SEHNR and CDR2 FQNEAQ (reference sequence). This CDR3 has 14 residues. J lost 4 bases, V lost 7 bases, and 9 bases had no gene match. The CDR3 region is CASNPSGRSYEQYF. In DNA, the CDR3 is TGTGCCAGCAACCCCAGCGGGAGAAGTTACGAGCAGTACTTC.

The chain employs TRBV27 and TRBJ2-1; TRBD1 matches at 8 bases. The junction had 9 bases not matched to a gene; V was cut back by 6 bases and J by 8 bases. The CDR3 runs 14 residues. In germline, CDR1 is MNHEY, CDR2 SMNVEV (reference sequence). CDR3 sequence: CASRRGTGHDEQFF. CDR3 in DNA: TGTGCCAGCAGACGCGGGACAGGCCACGATGAGCAGTTCTTC.

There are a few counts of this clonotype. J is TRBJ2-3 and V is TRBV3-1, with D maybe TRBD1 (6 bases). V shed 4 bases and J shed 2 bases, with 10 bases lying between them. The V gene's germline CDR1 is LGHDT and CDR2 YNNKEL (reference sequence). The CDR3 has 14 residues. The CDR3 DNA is TGTGCCAGCAGCCCGGGACAACCCACAGATACGCAGTATTTT. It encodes CASSPGQPTDTQYF.

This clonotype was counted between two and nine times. The CDR3 DNA is TGCGCCAGCAGCCCGGGACAGGGGAGTCCCGGGGAGCTGTTTTTT. It translates to CASSPGQGSPGELFF. This sequence joins TRBV4-1 and TRBJ2-2; 10 bases agree with TRBD1. Germline trimming cut 4 bases from V and 6 bases from J; bases unmatched to any gene: 5. CDR1 is MGHRA and CDR2 is YSYEKL in the germline V gene. The CDR3 totals 15 residues.

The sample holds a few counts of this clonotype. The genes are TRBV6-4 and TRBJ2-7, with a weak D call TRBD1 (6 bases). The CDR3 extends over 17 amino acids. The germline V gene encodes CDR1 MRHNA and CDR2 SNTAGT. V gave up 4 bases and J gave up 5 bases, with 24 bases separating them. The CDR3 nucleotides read TGTGCCAGCAGTGGGGACCCTCCGGACAGCAAGCCTAACGAGCAGTACTTC. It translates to CASSGDPPDSKPNEQYF.

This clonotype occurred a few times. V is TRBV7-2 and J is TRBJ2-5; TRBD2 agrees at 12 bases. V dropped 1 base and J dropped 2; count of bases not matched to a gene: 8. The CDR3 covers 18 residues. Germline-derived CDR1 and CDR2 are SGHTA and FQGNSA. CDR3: CASSLVHGLAGRQETQYF. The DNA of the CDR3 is TGTGCCAGCAGCTTAGTCCATGGACTAGCGGGACGACAAGAGACCCAGTACTTC.

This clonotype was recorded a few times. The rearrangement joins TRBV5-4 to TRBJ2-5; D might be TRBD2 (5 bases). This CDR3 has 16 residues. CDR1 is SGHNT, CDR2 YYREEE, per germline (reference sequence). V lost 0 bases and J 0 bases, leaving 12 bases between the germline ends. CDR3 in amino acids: CASSLGLLVDQETQYF. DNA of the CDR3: TGTGCCAGCAGCTTGGGCCTACTAGTGGACCAAGAGACCCAGTACTTC.

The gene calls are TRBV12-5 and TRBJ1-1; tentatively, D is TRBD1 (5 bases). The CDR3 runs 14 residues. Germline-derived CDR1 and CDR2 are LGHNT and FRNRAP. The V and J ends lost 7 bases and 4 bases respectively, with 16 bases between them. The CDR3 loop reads CASAGGGVGTEAFF. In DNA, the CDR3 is TGTGCTAGTGCCGGGGGGGGGGTAGGCACTGAAGCTTTCTTT.

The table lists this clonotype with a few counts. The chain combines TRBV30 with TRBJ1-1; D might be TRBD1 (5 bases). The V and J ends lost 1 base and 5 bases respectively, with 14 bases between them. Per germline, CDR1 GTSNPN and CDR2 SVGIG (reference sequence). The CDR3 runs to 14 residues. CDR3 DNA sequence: TGTGCCTGGAGTGGGTCCTACGGGGGAACTGAAGCTTTCTTT. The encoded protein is CAWSGSYGGTEAFF.

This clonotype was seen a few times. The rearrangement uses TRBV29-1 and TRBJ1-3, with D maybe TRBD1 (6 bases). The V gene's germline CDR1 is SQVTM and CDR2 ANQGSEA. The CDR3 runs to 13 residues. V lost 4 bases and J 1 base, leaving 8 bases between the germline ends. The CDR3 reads CSVVGGSGNTIYF. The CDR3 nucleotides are TGCAGCGTTGTAGGGGGGTCTGGAAACACCATATATTTT. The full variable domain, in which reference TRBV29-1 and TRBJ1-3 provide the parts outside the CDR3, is SAVISQKPSRDICQRGTSLTIQCQVDSQVTMMFWYRQQPGQSLTLIATANQGSEATYESGFVIDKFPISRPNLTFSTLTVSNMSPEDSSIYLCSVVGGSGNTIYFGEGSWLTVV.

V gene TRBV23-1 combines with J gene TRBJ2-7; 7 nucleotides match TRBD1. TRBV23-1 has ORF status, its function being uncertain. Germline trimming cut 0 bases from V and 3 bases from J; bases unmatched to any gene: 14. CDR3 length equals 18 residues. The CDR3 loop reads CASSQSGVPTGILYEQYF. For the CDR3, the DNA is TGCGCCAGCAGTCAATCGGGCGTCCCGACAGGGATCCTCTACGAGCAGTACTTC.

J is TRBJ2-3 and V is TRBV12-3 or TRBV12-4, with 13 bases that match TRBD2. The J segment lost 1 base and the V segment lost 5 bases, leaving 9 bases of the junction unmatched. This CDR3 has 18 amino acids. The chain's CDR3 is CASSPLAGGPRGTDTQYF. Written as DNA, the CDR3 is TGTGCCAGCAGTCCACTAGCGGGAGGGCCGAGGGGCACAGATACGCAGTATTTT.

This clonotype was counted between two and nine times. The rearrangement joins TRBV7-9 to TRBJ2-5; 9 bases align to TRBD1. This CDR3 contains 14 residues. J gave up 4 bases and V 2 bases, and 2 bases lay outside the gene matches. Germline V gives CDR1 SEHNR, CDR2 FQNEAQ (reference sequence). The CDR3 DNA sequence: TGTGCCAGCAGCTTAACAGGGGGCCGAGAGACCCAGTACTTC. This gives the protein CASSLTGGRETQYF.

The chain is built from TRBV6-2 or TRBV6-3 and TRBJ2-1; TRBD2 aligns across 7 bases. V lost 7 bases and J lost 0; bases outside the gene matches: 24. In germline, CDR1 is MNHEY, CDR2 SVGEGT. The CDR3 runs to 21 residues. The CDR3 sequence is CASTRPTGGSRWQGSYNEQFF. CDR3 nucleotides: TGTGCCAGCACACGACCGACTGGCGGGAGTCGGTGGCAAGGCTCCTACAATGAGCAGTTCTTC.

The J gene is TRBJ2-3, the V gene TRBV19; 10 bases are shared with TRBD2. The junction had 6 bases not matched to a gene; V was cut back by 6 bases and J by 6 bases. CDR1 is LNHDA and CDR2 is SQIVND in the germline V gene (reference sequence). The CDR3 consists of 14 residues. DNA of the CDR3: TGTGCCAGTAGATCTAGCGGGAGTGGTGATACGCAGTATTTT. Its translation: CASRSSGSGDTQYF.

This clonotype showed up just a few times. The CDR3 DNA sequence: TGCAGTGCTACCACAGGGGGATGGAGCAATCAGCCCCAGCATTTT. Residues: CSATTGGWSNQPQHF. This chain connects TRBV20-1 to TRBJ1-5, with 8 bases identical to TRBD1. This CDR3 region has 15 residues. Trimming took 4 bases from V and 1 from J; bases not matched to a gene: 6. Germline CDR1 and CDR2: DFQATT and SNEGSKA (reference sequence).

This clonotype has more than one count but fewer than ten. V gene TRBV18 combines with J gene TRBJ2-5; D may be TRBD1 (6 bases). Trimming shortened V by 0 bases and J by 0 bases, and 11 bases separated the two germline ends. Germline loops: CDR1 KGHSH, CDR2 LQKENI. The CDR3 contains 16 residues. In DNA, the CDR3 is TGTGCCAGCTCACCACCATCAGGGGACCACCAAGAGACCCAGTACTTC. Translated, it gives CASSPPSGDHQETQYF.